This T cell receptor beta chain was identified during a study of blood T cell repertoires in COVID-19. For the study at large: In each case, the material was cDNA or gDNA derived from T cells, B-cell-depleted T cells, or PBMCs.

Remarks on this clone: The same CDR3 arises from other DNA sequences in this sample as well.

In the study's own analysis: Reference gene primer amplification in the assay estimated nucleated cell counts. Using immunoSEQ multiplex PCR, the repertoire was profiled, and TCRdb retains in-frame clones only, with some absent. V and J calls and clone size come straight from that table; D and trimming were deduced from the DNA. Here the sample spans 150,000 to 200,000 clones, roughly 89% being singletons. Per the germline V gene, CDR1 is GTSNPN and CDR2 is SVGIG (reference sequence). The CDR3 runs to 12 residues. V lost 2 bases and J lost 1, with 5 bases in between. The chain recombines TRBV30 with TRBJ1-1; D unclear. This clonotype was obtained from an older woman with COVID-19, enrolled during active disease. What was sequenced was peripheral blood. CDR3 bases: TGTGCCTGGAGTAGGAGGAACACTGAAGCTTTCTTT. Translating gives CAWSRRNTEAFF.